This T cell receptor (beta chain) was retrieved from a study of shared clonotypes between healthy human individuals. Overall study findings and caveats: All-four-donor shared clonotypes had higher generation probabilities than non-shared clonotypes did.

TCRdb's copy holds only in-frame clones and misses some; the assay was immunoSEQ multiplex PCR. The data contain about 2.4 million clones, more than 90% of them singletons. This CDR3 region has 13 residues. Germline assignment: CDR1 SNHLY and CDR2 FYNNEI. V lost 8 bases to trimming and J lost 3 bases; unmatched junction nucleotides: 5. Concerning this clone itself: The antigen is undetermined. This same CDR3 is encoded by further DNA sequences in the sample.

The sequenced sample consisted of naive CD4+ T cells sorted from blood. The subset denotes: CD45RA+ positively selected. This chain links TRBV2 with TRBJ2-7; 9 bases fit TRBD1. The sequence derives from a young man in good health. In DNA, the CDR3 is TGTGCCAGCGGGGGGACAGGGAACTACGAGCAGTACTTC. Its translation is CASGGTGNYEQYF.